One and the same sample provided the 29 T cell receptor beta chains below, sequenced in a study of blood T cell repertoires in COVID-19. Profiling relied on immunoSEQ multiplex PCR, and the TCRdb table lists in-frame clones only, not all of them. The sample lists about 42,000 clones, 89% seen once, with 6.2% in the top ten. Material for sequencing was peripheral blood. The receptors come from a human donor in a cohort sampled during active COVID-19.

This chain uses TRBV6-6 with TRBJ2-3; the match to TRBD2 covers 7 bases. V was pared by 0 bases and J by 4 bases, with 1 base of the junction left unmatched. Germline lookup yields CDR1 MNHNY and CDR2 SVGAGI (reference sequence). This CDR3 region has 14 residues. CDR3 nucleotide sequence: TGTGCCAGCAGTTACTCCCGGGGGGCAGATACGCAGTATTTT. It codes for CASSYSRGADTQYF.

The V gene is TRBV6-4, the J gene TRBJ2-1; 7 nucleotides match TRBD1. Germline V CDR1 and CDR2: MRHNA, SNTAGT. The CDR3 consists of 15 residues. V lost 3 bases, J lost 9 bases, and 11 bases stayed unmatched. CDR3: CASSEHRQGLTEQFF. CDR3 nucleotides: TGTGCCAGCAGTGAACACCGACAGGGTCTTACTGAGCAGTTCTTC.

This chain uses TRBV3-1 (or the pseudogene TRBV3-2) with TRBJ2-1; D is perhaps TRBD2 (6 bases). Trimming stripped 3 bases from V and 8 bases from J, with 8 bases between. Germline V gene lookup returns CDR1 LGHDT and CDR2 YNNKEL (reference sequence). The CDR3 consists of 12 residues. The CDR3 DNA follows: TGTGCCAGCAGCCACTTAGCGGATGAGCAGTTCTTC. Its translation: CASSHLADEQFF.

The V call is TRBV5-1, the J call TRBJ2-1, with 8 nucleotides matching TRBD2. This CDR3 comprises 14 residues. Losses at the gene ends were 7 bases for V and 5 bases for J; bases not matched to a gene: 8. The germline gives CDR1 SGHRS, CDR2 YFSETQ. CDR3: CASQVAGKNNEQFF. CDR3 DNA sequence: TGCGCCAGCCAAGTAGCGGGAAAGAACAATGAGCAGTTCTTC.

The genes are TRBV7-2 and TRBJ2-7, with 11 bases that match TRBD1. This CDR3 region has 15 residues. In germline, CDR1 is SGHTA, CDR2 FQGNSA. The V and J ends lost 3 bases and 0 bases, in that order; junction bases with no gene match: 1. The CDR3 spells CASSFGTGGSYEQYF. CDR3 coding DNA: TGTGCCAGCAGCTTCGGGACAGGGGGCTCCTACGAGCAGTACTTC.

The chain is built from TRBV27 and TRBJ2-2; D call uncertain. Germline V gene lookup returns CDR1 MNHEY and CDR2 SMNVEV (reference sequence). V was trimmed by 5 bases and J by 1 base, leaving 2 bases between them. The length of the CDR3 is 12 residues. The CDR3: CASSLNTGELFF. The DNA of the CDR3 is TGTGCCAGCAGTCTGAACACCGGGGAGCTGTTTTTT.

This clone is a singleton in its sample. The chain links TRBV2 to TRBJ2-1; D remains ambiguous. Germline V gene lookup returns CDR1 SNHLY and CDR2 FYNNEI. The CDR3 covers 13 residues. The V end was cut by 9 bases, the J end by 9 bases, with 18 bases between. CDR3 sequence reads: CASLYMAPFEQFF. In DNA form, the CDR3 reads TGTGCCAGTCTTTATATGGCTCCGTTTGAGCAGTTCTTC.

The chain uses TRBV19 and TRBJ2-7; 8 positions agree with TRBD2. Looked up from germline, CDR1 is LNHDA and CDR2 is SQIVND (reference sequence). The CDR3 totals 19 residues. With 1 base clipped from V and 3 bases from J, the junction kept 17 bases outside the gene matches. CDR3 nucleotides: TGTGCCAGTAGTATAGTGATTACTAGCGGATTATTCAACGACTACGAGCAGTACTTC. This translates into CASSIVITSGLFNDYEQYF.

The chain uses TRBV12-5 and TRBJ2-1; 11 bases are a match to TRBD2. In germline, CDR1 is LGHNT, CDR2 FRNRAP. The CDR3 is 12 residues long. After removal of 6 bases from V and 12 bases from J, the junction contained 4 bases not matched to a gene. This CDR3 reads CASGPGTSGQFF. The CDR3 DNA reads TGTGCTAGTGGACCCGGGACTAGCGGGCAGTTCTTC.

The V and J genes are TRBV10-3 and TRBJ2-2; 8 bases align to TRBD1. The V and J ends lost 10 bases and 5 bases, in that order; junction bases with no gene match: 6. The CDR3 consists of 13 residues. CDR1 ENHRY and CDR2 SYGVKD come from the germline V gene. The CDR3 DNA reads TGTGCCAGCGGACAGGGTGGAACCGGGGAGCTGTTTTTT. Translated, it gives CASGQGGTGELFF.

CDR3 amino acids: CASSQEGTSGGRNEQFF. CDR3 coding DNA: TGCGCCAGCAGCCAAGAAGGGACTAGCGGGGGGCGCAATGAGCAGTTCTTC. This sequence joins TRBV4-1 and TRBJ2-1; 15 nucleotides match TRBD2. Germline V lookup: CDR1 MGHRA, CDR2 YSYEKL. This CDR3 comprises 17 residues. With 0 bases clipped from V and 6 bases from J, the junction kept 3 bases outside the gene matches.

The V gene is TRBV4-1, the J gene TRBJ1-2; no clear D gene. Germline-derived CDR1 and CDR2 are MGHRA and YSYEKL. Trimming pared 0 bases from V and 3 bases from J, leaving 17 bases between. This CDR3 has 17 amino acids. The CDR3 coding sequence is TGCGCCAGCAGCCAAGATCCCTGGGGAGGGAGGCACTATGGCTACACCTTC. As protein: CASSQDPWGGRHYGYTF.

The chain is built from TRBV9 and TRBJ2-5; 10 bases align to TRBD2. V shed 4 bases, J shed 10 bases, and the junction held 7 bases outside the gene matches. The CDR3 totals 13 residues. Germline lookup yields CDR1 SGDLS and CDR2 YYNGEE. CDR3 protein: CASSTGLAPNQYF. CDR3 DNA sequence: TGTGCCAGCAGCACGGGACTAGCGCCAAACCAGTACTTC.

The CDR3 loop reads CASSYSGNTIYF. In nucleotides, the CDR3 is TGTGCCAGCAGCTATTCTGGAAACACCATATATTTT. This chain uses TRBV3-1 (or the pseudogene TRBV3-2) with TRBJ1-3; D ambiguous. Trimming cost V 5 bases and J 1 base, with 3 bases left between them. CDR3 size: 12 residues. Germline V gives CDR1 LGHDT, CDR2 YNNKEL (reference sequence).

The V gene is TRBV5-5, the J gene TRBJ1-2; perhaps TRBD1 as D (6 bases). Germline V gene lookup returns CDR1 SGHKS and CDR2 YYEKEE (reference sequence). V dropped 1 base and J dropped 3 bases, with 13 bases sitting between them. CDR3 size: 15 residues. CDR3 DNA: TGTGCCAGCAGCTTGAAGGTGGGGGCGGACTATGGCTACACCTTC. It codes for CASSLKVGADYGYTF.

This chain connects TRBV5-4 to TRBJ1-6; TRBD1 agrees at 10 bases. Unmatched junction bases numbered 6, after V lost 3 bases and J lost 6 bases. The CDR3 runs 16 residues. Germline CDR1 reads SGHNT; CDR2 reads YYREEE (reference sequence). The CDR3 bases are TGTGCCAGCAGCTCTACCGACAGGGGGCCTAATTCACCCCTCCACTTT. Translation: CASSSTDRGPNSPLHF.

CDR3 DNA: TGTGCCAGCAGCTTTGCCGGCGAGCAGTACTTC. Translated, it gives CASSFAGEQYF. V and J are TRBV7-8 and TRBJ2-7; D unresolved. V was trimmed by 3 bases and J by 6 bases, leaving 6 bases between them. Germline V gives CDR1 SGHVS, CDR2 FQNEAQ. The CDR3 has 11 amino acids.

The rearrangement links TRBV2 to TRBJ2-5, with TRBD2 identical over 9 bases. CDR3 length: 15 residues. Germline-derived CDR1 and CDR2 are SNHLY and FYNNEI. The trim removed 5 bases at V and 1 base at J, leaving 5 bases unmatched. CDR3 in DNA: TGTGCCAGCAGTCTTGAGCGGGGGGCCCAAGAGACCCAGTACTTC. Translation: CASSLERGAQETQYF.

The chain links TRBV11-2 to TRBJ2-5; TRBD2 is a possible D gene (5 bases). From germline, CDR1 is SGHAT and CDR2 FQNNGV. The CDR3 has 14 amino acids. V lost 7 bases and J lost 4, with 16 bases in between. The CDR3 is CASTLRRGGETQYF. For the CDR3, the DNA is TGTGCCAGCACCCTGCGCCGGGGTGGAGAGACCCAGTACTTC.

The J gene is TRBJ1-2, the V gene TRBV5-6; 10 bases map to TRBD1. The V segment lost 0 bases and the J segment 4 bases; nucleotides outside the gene matches: 0. The germline V gene encodes CDR1 SGHDT and CDR2 YYEEEE. The CDR3 length is 14 residues. The CDR3 loop is CASSLGQGAYGYTF. DNA for the CDR3: TGTGCCAGCAGCTTGGGACAGGGGGCCTATGGCTACACCTTC.

This rearrangement joins TRBV15 to TRBJ2-5; 8 bases are a match to TRBD1. Germline loops: CDR1 LNHNV, CDR2 YYDKDF (reference sequence). Trimming at V came to 4 bases and at J to 4 bases, leaving 5 bases not matched to a gene. The CDR3 has 14 residues. CDR3 DNA: TGTGCCACCAGCACCGACAGGGGAGGAGAGACCCAGTACTTC. As protein: CATSTDRGGETQYF.

V is TRBV6-5 and J is TRBJ2-1; TRBD2 might be the D (5 bases). CDR3 length: 13 amino acids. CDR1 is MNHEY, CDR2 SVGAGI, per germline. With 9 bases removed from V and 0 bases from J, the gap between germline ends came to 9 bases. Here the CDR3 DNA reads TGTGCCAGTCGGAGGAGCTCCTACAATGAGCAGTTCTTC. This sequence encodes CASRRSSYNEQFF.

The chain combines TRBV19 with TRBJ2-5; TRBD2 is a possible D gene (5 bases). The CDR3 consists of 13 residues. Deletions cut 2 bases from V and 5 bases from J, with 9 bases between. The germline V gene encodes CDR1 LNHDA and CDR2 SQIVND (reference sequence). CDR3 region: CASSISGSETQYF. The CDR3 coding sequence is TGTGCCAGTAGTATATCGGGGTCGGAGACCCAGTACTTC.

This clone was picked up one time. The chain joins TRBV19 to TRBJ2-3, with 7 positions matching TRBD2. From germline, CDR1 is LNHDA and CDR2 SQIVND (reference sequence). V was pared by 6 bases and J by 6 bases, with 9 bases of the junction left unmatched. This CDR3 is built from 14 residues. CDR3 DNA: TGTGCCAGTAGCCTAAGGGCGGGAGAGGATACGCAGTATTTT. As protein: CASSLRAGEDTQYF.

The chain has TRBV6-1 and TRBJ1-2; D is perhaps TRBD1 (5 bases). This CDR3 has 16 amino acids. V was cut by 4 bases and J by 3 bases, with 18 bases left in between. Germline values: CDR1 MNHNS, CDR2 SASEGT. CDR3 nucleotides: TGTGCCAGCAGTGCTTCCTTAGGACAAGAGGACTATGGCTACACCTTC. Residues: CASSASLGQEDYGYTF.

CDR3 sequence (DNA): TGTGCCAGCAGCTTAGGGGCGGGCCTAGCCAAAAACATTCAGTACTTC. It yields the protein CASSLGAGLAKNIQYF. The chain recombines TRBV7-9 with TRBJ2-4; tentatively, D is TRBD2 (5 bases). The V and J ends lost 1 base and 0 bases respectively, with 10 bases between them. In germline, CDR1 is SEHNR, CDR2 FQNEAQ (reference sequence). The CDR3 runs 16 residues.

V is TRBV19 and J is TRBJ1-1; D uncertain. The germline V gene has CDR1 LNHDA and CDR2 SQIVND (reference sequence). This CDR3 is built from 13 residues. Trimming removed 3 bases from V and 3 bases from J, with 8 bases in between. The CDR3 sequence: CASSIIGDTEAFF. DNA for the CDR3: TGTGCCAGTAGTATTATCGGGGACACTGAAGCTTTCTTT.

V is TRBV12-5 and J is TRBJ2-1; TRBD1 matches at 11 bases. The trim removed 6 bases at V and 7 bases at J, leaving 8 bases unmatched. This CDR3 is built from 15 residues. Germline V lookup: CDR1 LGHNT, CDR2 FRNRAP. For the CDR3, the DNA is TGTGCTAGTGGACCCGGGACAGGGGGGCCGAATGAGCAGTTCTTC. Translated, it gives CASGPGTGGPNEQFF.

J is TRBJ2-5 and V is TRBV9; 7 positions match TRBD1. CDR1 is SGDLS, CDR2 YYNGEE, per germline. V dropped 4 bases and J dropped 5; count of bases not matched to a gene: 2. The CDR3 covers 12 residues. DNA for the CDR3: TGTGCCAGCAGCAGGGGGCTGGAGACCCAGTACTTC. It encodes CASSRGLETQYF.